A single sample gave rise to the 21 T cell receptor beta chains below, sequenced in a study of naive CD8 T cells in extremely preterm neonates. Deliveries were elective term cesareans at roughly 35-41 weeks, with no labor or membrane rupture. Sequencing was performed with immunoSEQ multiplex PCR; in TCRdb, only in-frame clones are kept and a portion is missing. The table lists about 8,000 clones, around 98% of them singletons, with 0.35% to 0.4% in the top ten. Input material: naive CD8+ T cells from cord blood. These TCRs come from a newborn in good health.

The chain joins TRBV5-1 to TRBJ2-3; D possibly corresponds to TRBD2 (6 bases). Germline V gives CDR1 SGHRS, CDR2 YFSETQ. The CDR3 length is 15 residues. With 4 bases removed from V and 6 bases from J, the gap between germline ends came to 18 bases. The CDR3 region is CASSGGSGESDTQYF. CDR3 sequence (DNA): TGCGCCAGCAGCGGCGGGTCGGGGGAGTCCGATACGCAGTATTTT. The variable domain in full, with the rest retrieved from reference TRBV5-1 and TRBJ2-3, is KAGVTQTPRYLIKTRGQQVTLSCSPISGHRSVSWYQQTPGQGLQFLFEYFSETQRNKGNFPGRFSGRQFSNSRSEMNVSTLELGDSALYLCASSGGSGESDTQYFGPGTRLTVL.

The chain carries TRBV15 and TRBJ2-2, with D tentatively TRBD2 (5 bases). The CDR3 totals 16 residues. Trimming removed 5 bases at V and 1 base at J, with 14 bases between. Germline assignment: CDR1 LNHNV and CDR2 YYDKDF (reference sequence). The DNA of the CDR3 is TGTGCCACCAGCGCCCGCCGAGGAGGGAACACCGGGGAGCTGTTTTTT. Translation: CATSARRGGNTGELFF.

The chain is built from TRBV11-2 and TRBJ1-3; no firm D call. V was cut by 1 base and J by 0 bases, with 4 bases left in between. Per the germline V gene, CDR1 is SGHAT and CDR2 is FQNNGV. This CDR3 comprises 14 residues. This CDR3 reads CASSLGHSGNTIYF. The CDR3 coding sequence is TGTGCCAGCAGCTTAGGACACTCTGGAAACACCATATATTTT. The entire variable domain, with the rest obtained from reference TRBV11-2 and TRBJ1-3, is as follows: EAGVAQSPRYKIIEKRQSVAFWCNPISGHATLYWYQQILGQGPKLLIQFQNNGVVDDSQLPKDRFSAERLKGVDSTLKIQPAKLEDSAVYLCASSLGHSGNTIYFGEGSWLTVV.

The gene calls are TRBV2 and TRBJ1-5, with D perhaps TRBD1 (6 bases). This CDR3 region has 15 residues. Trimming shortened V by 0 bases and J by 2 bases, and 8 bases separated the two germline ends. Germline V gene sequence: CDR1 SNHLY, CDR2 FYNNEI. CDR3 sequence: CASSEARTGNQPQHF. CDR3 in DNA: TGTGCCAGCAGTGAAGCTAGGACAGGCAATCAGCCCCAGCATTTT.

This chain joins TRBV5-1 and TRBJ2-3; 11 bases align to TRBD2. Germline values: CDR1 SGHRS, CDR2 YFSETQ. The CDR3 consists of 15 residues. V gave up 4 bases and J gave up 4 bases; unmatched junction bases: 5. The CDR3, as DNA: TGCGCCAGCAGCCCTGGGACTAGCGGAGCAGATACGCAGTATTTT. This gives the protein CASSPGTSGADTQYF.

The chain recombines TRBV4-1 with TRBJ2-7; 8 nucleotides match TRBD1. The CDR3 is 16 residues long. V trimming: 2 bases; J trimming: 5 bases; junction bases outside the gene matches: 11. Germline CDR1 MGHRA, CDR2 YSYEKL. The CDR3 is CASSQTIGQGANEQYF. DNA for the CDR3: TGCGCCAGCAGCCAAACAATCGGACAGGGAGCGAACGAGCAGTACTTC.

The chain joins TRBV5-5 to TRBJ1-2; D unresolved. Germline CDR1 reads SGHKS; CDR2 reads YYEKEE (reference sequence). Trimming shortened V by 3 bases and J by 0 bases, and 9 bases separated the two germline ends. The CDR3 covers 14 residues. The CDR3: CASSSGEANYGYTF. CDR3 DNA: TGTGCCAGCAGCTCGGGAGAGGCTAACTATGGCTACACCTTC.

This chain joins TRBV2 and TRBJ1-2; TRBD1 might be the D (5 bases). V was clipped by 2 bases and J by 8 bases, with 15 bases between them. The CDR3 runs to 14 residues. CDR1 and CDR2 from the germline V gene are SNHLY and FYNNEI. DNA for the CDR3: TGTGCCAGCAGTGAACAGGCAGGGAGGGAAGGCTACACCTTC. Protein sequence: CASSEQAGREGYTF.

This clone appeared a single time. The gene calls are TRBV7-8 and TRBJ2-3; TRBD1 agrees at 7 bases. CDR1 and CDR2 from the germline V gene are SGHVS and FQNEAQ. This CDR3 region has 16 residues. After removal of 2 bases from V and 5 bases from J, the junction contained 10 bases not matched to a gene. The DNA for the CDR3 is TGTGCCAGCAGCTTACCACCGGGACAGCTAAGAGATACGCAGTATTTT. Translation: CASSLPPGQLRDTQYF.

This chain connects TRBV9 to TRBJ1-1; unclear D gene. The CDR3 covers 15 residues. V was cut by 2 bases and J by 1 base, with 12 bases left in between. The germline V gene has CDR1 SGDLS and CDR2 YYNGEE. CDR3 nucleotides: TGTGCCAGCAGCGTCTCTCAGTCGTCGAACACTGAAGCTTTCTTT. It encodes CASSVSQSSNTEAFF. The complete variable domain, with remaining parts taken from reference TRBV9 and TRBJ1-1, reads DSGVTQTPKHLITATGQRVTLRCSPRSGDLSVYWYQQSLDQGLQFLIQYYNGEERAKGNILERFSAQQFPDLHSELNLSSLELGDSALYFCASSVSQSSNTEAFFGQGTRLTVV.

The chain links TRBV5-1 to TRBJ1-4; D might be TRBD1 (6 bases). CDR3 size: 15 residues. Germline assignment: CDR1 SGHRS and CDR2 YFSETQ. The V end was cut by 1 base, the J end by 7 bases, with 14 bases between. CDR3 sequence (DNA): TGCGCCAGCAGCTTGACCGGGGGGCTCGGTGAAAAACTGTTTTTT. Its protein product is CASSLTGGLGEKLFF.

The V gene is TRBV9, the J gene TRBJ1-3, with D hard to call. CDR1 is SGDLS and CDR2 is YYNGEE in the germline V gene. Between the trimmed V and J ends, which lost 0 bases and 0 bases, there was a span of 10 bases. This CDR3 has 16 amino acids. CDR3 nucleotides: TGTGCCAGCAGCGTAGAATGGCAGATCTCTGGAAACACCATATATTTT. Translated, it gives CASSVEWQISGNTIYF.

Here the CDR3 reads CASSVLSPRDMNTEAFF. In nucleotides, the CDR3 is TGTGCCAGCAGCGTCCTATCCCCCAGGGACATGAACACTGAAGCTTTCTTT. The rearrangement uses TRBV9 and TRBJ1-1; possible D gene TRBD1, 6 bases. CDR1 is SGDLS, CDR2 YYNGEE, per germline. The V end was cut by 2 bases, the J end by 0 bases, with 17 bases between. The CDR3 sequence is 17 residues long.

The chain is built from TRBV4-3 and TRBJ1-2; perhaps TRBD1 as D (6 bases). The CDR3 contains 13 residues. Germline CDR1 LGHNA, CDR2 YSLEER. V lost 1 base and J lost 5, with 8 bases in between. CDR3 bases: TGCGCCAGCAGCCAAGGCCAGGGGTATGGCTACACCTTC. It translates to CASSQGQGYGYTF.

V is TRBV7-2 and J is TRBJ1-5; the match to TRBD1 covers 7 bases. V gave up 5 bases and J gave up 3 bases; unmatched junction bases: 7. This CDR3 contains 15 residues. Germline V lookup: CDR1 SGHTA, CDR2 FQGNSA. The chain's CDR3 is CASSLGTASNQPQHF. CDR3 bases: TGTGCCAGCAGCCTAGGGACAGCCTCCAATCAGCCCCAGCATTTT.

CDR3 coding DNA: TGTGCCAGCAGTTTATCGGGGAGGGGGGCACATAATTCACCCCTCCACTTT. Translation: CASSLSGRGAHNSPLHF. The chain carries TRBV27 and TRBJ1-6; D is possibly TRBD1 (6 bases). CDR1 is MNHEY and CDR2 is SMNVEV in the germline V gene (reference sequence). V was clipped by 0 bases and J by 5 bases, with 14 bases between them. CDR3 length: 17 residues.

This rearrangement joins TRBV30 to TRBJ1-5; 8 nucleotides align to TRBD1. Germline CDR1 reads GTSNPN; CDR2 reads SVGIG (reference sequence). The CDR3 length is 15 residues. V was pared by 0 bases and J by 7 bases, with 8 bases of the junction left unmatched. CDR3 amino acids: CAWSVEGQGNQPQHF. The CDR3 DNA reads TGTGCCTGGAGTGTAGAAGGACAGGGAAACCAGCCCCAGCATTTT. Full variable domain (rest looked up from reference TRBV30 and TRBJ1-5): SQTIHQWPATLVQPVGSPLSLECTVEGTSNPNLYWYRQAAGRGLQLLFYSVGIGQISSEVPQNLSASRPQDRQFILSSKKLLLSDSGFYLCAWSVEGQGNQPQHFGDGTRLSIL.

This sequence joins TRBV7-2 and TRBJ1-5; D is undetermined. Trimming cost V 7 bases and J 5 bases, with 6 bases left between them. The V gene's germline CDR1 is SGHTA and CDR2 FQGNSA. This CDR3 contains 11 residues. The CDR3 coding sequence is TGTGCCAGCACCTCCTATCAGCCCCAGCATTTT. Its translation is CASTSYQPQHF.

The chain carries TRBV6-1 and TRBJ1-1, with a tentative D call TRBD1 (5 bases). This CDR3 spans 13 amino acids. The germline V and J ends were trimmed by 6 bases and 5 bases, with 13 bases remaining between them. The germline CDR1 and CDR2 sequences are MNHNS and SASEGT. The CDR3 region is CASRFGGGTEAFF. CDR3 DNA sequence: TGTGCCAGCAGATTCGGGGGGGGTACTGAAGCTTTCTTT.

The rearrangement uses TRBV6-9 and TRBJ1-1, with D possibly matching TRBD1 (5 bases). The CDR3 is 13 residues long. The germline V gene encodes CDR1 MNHGY and CDR2 SVAAGI. V lost 6 bases and J lost 2, with 10 bases in between. The CDR3 nucleotides are TGTGCCAGCAGGCGGGGCAGCAACACTGAAGCTTTCTTT. It codes for CASRRGSNTEAFF.

V gene TRBV7-8 combines with J gene TRBJ1-6; 7 bases map to TRBD1. Germline CDR1 SGHVS, CDR2 FQNEAQ. The V segment lost 5 bases and the J segment 5 bases; nucleotides outside the gene matches: 0. The CDR3 length is 13 residues. The CDR3 spells CASSDRDNSPLHF. CDR3 DNA sequence: TGTGCCAGCAGCGACAGGGATAATTCACCCCTCCACTTT.